The present T cell receptor beta chain was sequenced within a study of T-cell memory formation after mild COVID-19. The CDR3 contains 18 residues. Trimming removed 4 bases from V and 0 bases from J, with 19 bases in between. Germline V gene data show CDR1 as MNHEY and CDR2 as SVGEGT. MiXCR, run by TCRdb on the 5' RACE reads, gives a single entry per CDR3 protein. The data contain roughly 550,000 distinct CDR3 sequences, around 20% of them singletons. This clonotype originated in an adult woman who had mild COVID-19 (a few samples of this study predate the infection). Cell type and time point are not known. The V and J genes are TRBV6-2 or TRBV6-3 and TRBJ2-1; D gene unclear. Sequencing was performed on PBMCs or a T cell subset sorted from them (not recorded which). The CDR3 spells CASSSPDLRRGSYNEQFF. The CDR3 bases are TGTGCCAGCAGTTCCCCGGACCTAAGGAGAGGCTCCTACAATGAGCAGTTCTTC.